This T cell receptor (beta chain) was observed in a study of cytomegalovirus exposure and HLA in healthy donors. Despite likely unrecorded immune exposures, the donors were nominally healthy at the time of sampling. The table lists this clone with a few counts. The same CDR3 also results from other DNA sequences found in this sample. Germline V lookup: CDR1 ENHRY, CDR2 SYGVKD. This CDR3 has 12 residues. V lost 10 bases, J lost 2 bases, and 1 base stayed unmatched. Primers for the PCR totalled 60 Vbeta and 13 Jbeta. This table comes from immunoSEQ multiplex PCR, and its TCRdb copy is limited to in-frame clones, with some not included. The sample lists about 110,000 clones; 50% to 70% were seen once.

This sequence was found in a man between 25 and 39 years old in good health and CMV-seropositive. This sequence joins TRBV10-3 and TRBJ2-5; 10 nucleotides align to TRBD2. The sequenced material came from PBMCs. CDR3 nucleotides: TGTGCCACTAGCGGGGGTCAAGAGACCCAGTACTTC. This encodes CATSGGQETQYF.